This entry lists 3 T cell receptor beta chains sequenced from one sample in a study of spatial heterogeneity in lung cancer. From the 5' RACE reads, TCRdb called clonotypes with MiXCR, one entry per CDR3 protein. This table has around 100,000 distinct CDR3 sequences, less than 14% appearing once. Noted time point: blood at routine non-recurrence follow-up after resection. The source material was PBMCs, sampled at follow-up. The receptor set was obtained from a female donor with early-stage non-small cell lung cancer.

In its sample, this clonotype was seen a few times. This sequence joins TRBV30 and TRBJ2-3; D is unresolved. The germline gives CDR1 GTSNPN, CDR2 SVGIG (reference sequence). This CDR3 is built from 11 residues. Trimming shortened V by 1 base and J by 5 bases, and 4 bases separated the two germline ends. The CDR3 loop reads CAWSGLDTQYF. The CDR3 region has the DNA TGTGCCTGGAGTGGGCTAGATACGCAGTATTTT.

The chain recombines TRBV4-1 with TRBJ2-1; 7 nucleotides match TRBD2. In germline, CDR1 is MGHRA, CDR2 YSYEKL. CDR3 size: 16 residues. Unmatched junction bases numbered 6, after V lost 4 bases and J lost 0 bases. The CDR3: CASSPRERGSYNEQFF. CDR3 in DNA: TGCGCCAGCAGCCCTCGCGAGCGGGGCTCCTACAATGAGCAGTTCTTC.

The chain uses TRBV7-3 and TRBJ2-1, with 11 nucleotides matching TRBD2. V was clipped by 5 bases and J by 12 bases; unmatched bases: 3. CDR1 SGHTA and CDR2 FQGTGA come from the germline V gene. This CDR3 has 12 amino acids. The CDR3: CASSGLAGGQFF. DNA for the CDR3: TGTGCCAGCAGCGGTCTAGCGGGAGGGCAGTTCTTC. Together with reference TRBV7-3 and TRBJ2-1, the CDR3 gives the full variable domain: GAGVSQTPSNKVTEKGKYVELRCDPISGHTALYWYRQSLGQGPEFLIYFQGTGAADDSGLPNDRFFAVRPEGSVSTLKIQRTERGDSAVYLCASSGLAGGQFFGPGTRLTVL.